In this sample, the clone carrying this T cell receptor beta chain turned up once. The antigen is not known. With autoimmune disease history or systemic immunosuppression, patients were excluded. The investigators sampled blood at baseline, at cycle 4 day 1, and at cycle 7 day 1. These data come from a study of OX40 agonist ivuxolimab in advanced cancers. Generated by immunoSEQ multiplex PCR, the TCRdb table keeps only in-frame clones and is missing some. The sample gives roughly 60,000 clones, approximately 89% of which show up once; under 0.45% is in the top ten. After removal of 5 bases from V and 0 bases from J, the junction contained 4 bases not matched to a gene. Germline loops: CDR1 SGHNT, CDR2 YENEEA. There are 15 residues in the CDR3. General study results and limits: Dose levels from 0.1 to 3.0 mg/kg saw CD4+ and CD8+ blood T cells expand clonally by week 6. Antigens targeted by the expanded peripheral T cells were not determined.

V is TRBV11-3 and J is TRBJ1-1; 9 nucleotides align to TRBD1. This TCR derives from an adult with an advanced solid tumor such as melanoma, head and neck, liver or kidney cancer. The sequences come from CD4+ or CD8+ T cells sorted from blood, collected in a trial of the OX40 agonist ivuxolimab. The CDR3 reads CASSRQGVVNTEAFF. The CDR3 DNA sequence: TGTGCCAGCAGCCGACAGGGGGTGGTGAACACTGAAGCTTTCTTT.